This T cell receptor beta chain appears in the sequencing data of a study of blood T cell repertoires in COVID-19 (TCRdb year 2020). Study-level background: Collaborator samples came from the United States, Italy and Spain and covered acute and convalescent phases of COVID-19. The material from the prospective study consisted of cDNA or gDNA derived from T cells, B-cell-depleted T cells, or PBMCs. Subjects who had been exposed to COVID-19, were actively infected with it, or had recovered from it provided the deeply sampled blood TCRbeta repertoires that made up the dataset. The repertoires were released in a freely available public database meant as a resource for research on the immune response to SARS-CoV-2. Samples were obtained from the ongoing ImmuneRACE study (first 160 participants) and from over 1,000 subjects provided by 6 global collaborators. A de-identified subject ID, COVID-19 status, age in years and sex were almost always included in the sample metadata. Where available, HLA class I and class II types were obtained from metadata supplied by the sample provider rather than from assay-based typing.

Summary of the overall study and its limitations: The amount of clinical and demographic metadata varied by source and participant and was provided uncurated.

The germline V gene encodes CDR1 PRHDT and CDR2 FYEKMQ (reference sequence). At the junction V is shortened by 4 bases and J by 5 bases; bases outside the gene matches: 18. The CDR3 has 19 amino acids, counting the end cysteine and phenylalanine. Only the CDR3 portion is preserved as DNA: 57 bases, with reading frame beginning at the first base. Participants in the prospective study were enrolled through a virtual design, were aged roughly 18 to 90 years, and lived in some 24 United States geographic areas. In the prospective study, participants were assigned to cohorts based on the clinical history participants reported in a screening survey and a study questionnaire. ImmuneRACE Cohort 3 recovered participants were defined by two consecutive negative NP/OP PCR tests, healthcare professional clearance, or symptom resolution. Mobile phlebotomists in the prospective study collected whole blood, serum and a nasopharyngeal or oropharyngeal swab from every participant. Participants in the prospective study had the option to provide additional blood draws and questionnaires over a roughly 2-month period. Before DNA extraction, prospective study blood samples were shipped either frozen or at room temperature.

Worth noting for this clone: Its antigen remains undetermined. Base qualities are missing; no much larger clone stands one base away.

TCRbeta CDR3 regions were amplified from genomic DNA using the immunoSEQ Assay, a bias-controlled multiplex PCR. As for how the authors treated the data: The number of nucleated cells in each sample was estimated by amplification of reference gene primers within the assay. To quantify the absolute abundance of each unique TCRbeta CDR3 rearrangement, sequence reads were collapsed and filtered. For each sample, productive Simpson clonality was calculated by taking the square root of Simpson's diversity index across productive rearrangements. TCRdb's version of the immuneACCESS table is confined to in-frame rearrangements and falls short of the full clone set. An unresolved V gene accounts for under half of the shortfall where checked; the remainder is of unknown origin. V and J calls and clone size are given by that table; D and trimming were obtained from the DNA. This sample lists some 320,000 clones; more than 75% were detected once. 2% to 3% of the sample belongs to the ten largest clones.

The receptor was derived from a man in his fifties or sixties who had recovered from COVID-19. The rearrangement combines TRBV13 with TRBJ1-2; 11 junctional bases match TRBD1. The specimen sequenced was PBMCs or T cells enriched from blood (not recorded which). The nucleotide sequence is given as TGTGCCAGCAGCTCCCGCCCCGTCAGGACAGGGGGCTTAGGGTATGGCTACACCTTC. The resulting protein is CASSSRPVRTGGLGYGYTF. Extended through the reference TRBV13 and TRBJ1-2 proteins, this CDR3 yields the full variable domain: AAGVIQSPRHLIKEKRETATLKCYPIPRHDTVYWYQQGPGQDPQFLISFYEKMQSDKGSIPDRFSAQQFSDYHSELNMSSLELGDSALYFCASSSRPVRTGGLGYGYTFGSGTRLTVV.